This TCR beta chain was sequenced for a study of cytomegalovirus exposure and HLA in healthy donors. In the study overall: One earlier analysis, a look at around 180 million T cells, found around 110 million unique TCR beta sequences.

Per the germline V gene, CDR1 is SGHRS and CDR2 is YFSETQ. The CDR3 spans 16 residues. Trimming pared 4 bases from V and 2 bases from J, leaving 16 bases between. The PCR ran on 60 Vbeta and 13 Jbeta primers. Produced via immunoSEQ multiplex PCR; TCRdb's table is partial and in-frame only. The sample gives roughly 90,000 clones, less than 85% of which show up once; 2.1% is in the top ten. The chain is built from TRBV5-1 and TRBJ1-5, with D possibly matching TRBD1 (5 bases). Sequencing was performed on PBMCs. This clonotype was obtained from a man aged 18 to 29 in good health and CMV-seronegative. CDR3 in amino acids: CASSPGGGDGNQPQHF. Written as DNA, the CDR3 is TGCGCCAGCAGCCCCGGCGGAGGGGATGGCAATCAGCCCCAGCATTTT.